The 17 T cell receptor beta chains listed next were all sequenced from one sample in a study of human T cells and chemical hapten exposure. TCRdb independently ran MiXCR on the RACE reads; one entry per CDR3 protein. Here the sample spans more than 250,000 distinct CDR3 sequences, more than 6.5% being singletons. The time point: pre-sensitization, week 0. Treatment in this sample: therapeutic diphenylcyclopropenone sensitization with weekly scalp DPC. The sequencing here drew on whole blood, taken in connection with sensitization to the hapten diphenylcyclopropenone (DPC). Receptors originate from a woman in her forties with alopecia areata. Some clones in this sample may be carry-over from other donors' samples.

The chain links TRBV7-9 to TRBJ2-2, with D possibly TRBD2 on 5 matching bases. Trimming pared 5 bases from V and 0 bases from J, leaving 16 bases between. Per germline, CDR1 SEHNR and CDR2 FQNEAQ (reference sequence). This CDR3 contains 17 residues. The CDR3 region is CASSPSRTGTNTGELFF. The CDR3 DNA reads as TGTGCCAGCAGCCCATCCCGGACGGGAACGAACACCGGGGAGCTGTTTTTT.

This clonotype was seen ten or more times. CDR3 in amino acids: CASSPLLRRASRNEQFF. The CDR3 DNA follows: TGTGCCAGCAGTCCTTTATTAAGGCGGGCTAGCAGGAATGAGCAGTTCTTC. This rearrangement joins TRBV27 to TRBJ2-1; the D gene is possibly TRBD2 (5 bases). Trimming removed 5 bases at V and 7 bases at J, with 24 bases between. Looked up from germline, CDR1 is MNHEY and CDR2 is SMNVEV (reference sequence). The CDR3 consists of 17 residues.

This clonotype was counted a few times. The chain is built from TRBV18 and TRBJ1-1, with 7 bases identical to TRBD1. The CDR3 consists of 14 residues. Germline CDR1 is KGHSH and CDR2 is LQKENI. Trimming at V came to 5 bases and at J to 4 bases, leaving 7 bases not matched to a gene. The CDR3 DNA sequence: TGTGCCAGCTCAGCTACAGGGGTGGGCACTGAAGCTTTCTTT. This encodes CASSATGVGTEAFF.

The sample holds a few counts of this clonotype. The CDR3 spells CASRSVRDTQYF. CDR3 nucleotide sequence: TGTGCCAGCAGATCAGTTCGCGATACGCAGTATTTT. The V call is TRBV28, the J call TRBJ2-3; D gene uncertain. Deletions cut 6 bases from V and 6 bases from J, with 10 bases between. Germline values: CDR1 MDHEN, CDR2 SYDVKM. The CDR3 spans 12 residues.

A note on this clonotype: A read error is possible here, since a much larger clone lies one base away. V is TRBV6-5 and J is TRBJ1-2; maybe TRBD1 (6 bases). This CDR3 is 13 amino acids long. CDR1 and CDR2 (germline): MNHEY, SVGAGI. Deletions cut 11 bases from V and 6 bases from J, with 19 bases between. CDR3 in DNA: TGTGCCGCCGGGGGCAGGAGGGGCCATGGCTACACCTTC. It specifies CAAGGRRGHGYTF.

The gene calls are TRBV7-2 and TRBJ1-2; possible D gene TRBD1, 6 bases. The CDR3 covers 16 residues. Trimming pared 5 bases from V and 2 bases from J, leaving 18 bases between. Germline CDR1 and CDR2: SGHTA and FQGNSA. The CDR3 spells CASSQGAGAWNYGYTF. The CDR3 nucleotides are TGTGCCAGCAGCCAGGGAGCAGGGGCCTGGAACTATGGCTACACCTTC.

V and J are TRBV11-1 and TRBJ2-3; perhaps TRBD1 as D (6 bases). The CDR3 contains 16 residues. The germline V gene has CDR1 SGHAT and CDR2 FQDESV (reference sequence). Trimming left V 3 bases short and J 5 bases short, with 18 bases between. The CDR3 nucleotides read TGTGCCAGCAGCTTGGACAGTGGGGGCACAGGAGATACGCAGTATTTT. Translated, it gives CASSLDSGGTGDTQYF.

The CDR3, as DNA: TGCGCCAGCAGCTTGGAGGGTCTGAGCTCCTACAATGAGCAGTTCTTC. This translates into CASSLEGLSSYNEQFF. This chain joins TRBV5-1 and TRBJ2-1; D remains ambiguous. The CDR3 runs 16 residues. Trimming shortened V by 0 bases and J by 0 bases, and 10 bases separated the two germline ends. Germline assignment: CDR1 SGHRS and CDR2 YFSETQ.

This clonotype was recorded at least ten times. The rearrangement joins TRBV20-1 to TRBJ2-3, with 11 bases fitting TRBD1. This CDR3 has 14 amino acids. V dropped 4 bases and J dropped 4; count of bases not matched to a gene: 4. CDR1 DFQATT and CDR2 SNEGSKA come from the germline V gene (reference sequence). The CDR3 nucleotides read TGCAGTGCTACTGGGACAGGGGGAGCAGATACGCAGTATTTT. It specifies CSATGTGGADTQYF.

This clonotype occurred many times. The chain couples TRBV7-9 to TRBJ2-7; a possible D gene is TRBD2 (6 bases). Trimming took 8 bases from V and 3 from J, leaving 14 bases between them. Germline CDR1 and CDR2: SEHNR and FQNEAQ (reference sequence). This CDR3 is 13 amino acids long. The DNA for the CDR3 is TGTGCCAGCTCGGAGGGGCCCCTCTACGAGCAGTACTTC. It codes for CASSEGPLYEQYF.

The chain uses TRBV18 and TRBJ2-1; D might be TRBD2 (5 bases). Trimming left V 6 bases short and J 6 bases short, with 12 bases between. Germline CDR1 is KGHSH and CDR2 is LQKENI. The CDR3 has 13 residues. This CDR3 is CASSVVAGNEQFF. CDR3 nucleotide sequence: TGTGCCAGCTCCGTCGTTGCGGGCAATGAGCAGTTCTTC.

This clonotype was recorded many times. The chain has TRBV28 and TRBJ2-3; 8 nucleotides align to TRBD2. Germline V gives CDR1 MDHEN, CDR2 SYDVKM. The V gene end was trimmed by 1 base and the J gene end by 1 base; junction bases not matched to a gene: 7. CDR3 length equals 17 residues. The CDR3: CASSLSGGWMGTDTQYF. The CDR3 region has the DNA TGTGCCAGCAGTTTATCGGGGGGGTGGATGGGCACAGATACGCAGTATTTT.

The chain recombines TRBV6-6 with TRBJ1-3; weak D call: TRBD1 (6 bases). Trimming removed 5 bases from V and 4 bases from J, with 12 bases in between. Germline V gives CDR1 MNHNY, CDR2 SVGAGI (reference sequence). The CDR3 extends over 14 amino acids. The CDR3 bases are TGTGCCAGCAGTCAAACAGGGTACGGAAACACCATATATTTT. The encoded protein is CASSQTGYGNTIYF.

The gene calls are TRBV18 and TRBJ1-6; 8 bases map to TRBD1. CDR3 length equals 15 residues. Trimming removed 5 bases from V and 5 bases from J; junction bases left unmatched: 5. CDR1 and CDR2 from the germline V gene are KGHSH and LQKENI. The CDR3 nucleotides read TGTGCCAGCTCAGCAGGGACAGGTCATAATTCACCCCTCCACTTT. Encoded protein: CASSAGTGHNSPLHF.

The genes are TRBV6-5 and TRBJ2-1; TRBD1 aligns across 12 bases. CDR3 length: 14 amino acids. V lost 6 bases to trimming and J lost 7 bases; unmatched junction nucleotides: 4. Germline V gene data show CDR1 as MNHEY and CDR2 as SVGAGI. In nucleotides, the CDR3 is TGTGCCAGCAGGGGGACAGGGGGCGCGAATGAGCAGTTCTTC. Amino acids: CASRGTGGANEQFF.

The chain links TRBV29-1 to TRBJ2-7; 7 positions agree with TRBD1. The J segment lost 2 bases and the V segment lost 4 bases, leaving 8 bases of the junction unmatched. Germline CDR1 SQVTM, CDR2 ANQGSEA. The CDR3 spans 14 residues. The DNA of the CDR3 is TGCAGCGTTGGACCAAGGACAGGAGCCTACGAGCAGTACTTC. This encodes CSVGPRTGAYEQYF.

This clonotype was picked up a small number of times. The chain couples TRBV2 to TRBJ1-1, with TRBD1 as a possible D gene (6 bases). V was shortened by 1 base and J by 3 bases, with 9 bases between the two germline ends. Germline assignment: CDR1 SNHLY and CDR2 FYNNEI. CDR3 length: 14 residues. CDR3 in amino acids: CASSEDRAYTEAFF. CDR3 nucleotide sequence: TGTGCCAGCAGTGAAGACAGGGCGTACACTGAAGCTTTCTTT. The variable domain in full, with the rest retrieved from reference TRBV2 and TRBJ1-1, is EPEVTQTPSHQVTQMGQEVILRCVPISNHLYFYWYRQILGQKVEFLVSFYNNEISEKSEIFDDQFSVERPDGSNFTLKIRSTKLEDSAMYFCASSEDRAYTEAFFGQGTRLTVV.